The T cell receptor (beta chain) described here comes from a study of vaccination effects on CD4 cells after COVID-19. The ViraFEST assay expanded antigen-specific CD4+ T cells with viral peptide pools before sequencing. It was after approximately 11 days of culture that CD4+ T cells were isolated. Between March and December 2020, the person had a SARS-CoV-2 infection that PCR confirmed. About this clone: Its target is unknown.

The CDR3 is made up of 20 amino acids. Between the trimmed V and J ends, which lost 4 bases and 0 bases, there was a span of 22 bases. Looked up from germline, CDR1 is MNHNS and CDR2 is SASEGT. Libraries were prepared by immunoSEQ multiplex PCR; TCRdb keeps only in-frame clonotypes and omits some of them. The table lists around 28,000 clones, about three quarters of them singletons. This clonotype originated in a human donor who had a prior SARS-CoV-2 infection. The chain recombines TRBV6-1 with TRBJ2-6; either TRBD1 or TRBD2 may fit D (5 bases each). Sequenced here: CD4+ T cells from PBMCs cultured with HCoV-NL63 spike peptides, sampled before COVID-19 vaccination. In nucleotides, the CDR3 is TGTGCCAGCAGTGGGACGGGGCCAAGATCCACGAGCTCTGGGGCCAACGTCCTGACTTTC. The encoded protein is CASSGTGPRSTSSGANVLTF.